This T cell receptor beta chain was captured in a study of blood T cell repertoires in COVID-19. Across the study: Samples representing acute and convalescent COVID-19 were sourced from the United States, Italy and Spain.

In the original workflow: Amplification from reference gene primers served as the basis for estimated nucleated cell counts. TCRdb's copy holds only in-frame clones and misses some; the assay was immunoSEQ multiplex PCR. V and J calls and clone size follow that table, whereas D and trimming were derived from the DNA. This repertoire shows about 210,000 clones, about 91% found once; its top ten account for around 1.2%. The CDR3 runs 14 residues. With V trimmed by 6 bases and J by 6 bases, 6 bases remained unmatched. CDR1 is SEHNR, CDR2 FQNEAQ, per germline (reference sequence). This clone was picked up many times.

The sample was peripheral blood. The sequence was obtained from a young man with acute or convalescent COVID-19. The V and J genes are TRBV7-9 and TRBJ2-4; 9 bases line up with TRBD1. The CDR3 DNA reads as TGTGCCAGCAGTCGGACAGGGGAGGTAAACATTCAGTACTTC. Its protein is CASSRTGEVNIQYF.